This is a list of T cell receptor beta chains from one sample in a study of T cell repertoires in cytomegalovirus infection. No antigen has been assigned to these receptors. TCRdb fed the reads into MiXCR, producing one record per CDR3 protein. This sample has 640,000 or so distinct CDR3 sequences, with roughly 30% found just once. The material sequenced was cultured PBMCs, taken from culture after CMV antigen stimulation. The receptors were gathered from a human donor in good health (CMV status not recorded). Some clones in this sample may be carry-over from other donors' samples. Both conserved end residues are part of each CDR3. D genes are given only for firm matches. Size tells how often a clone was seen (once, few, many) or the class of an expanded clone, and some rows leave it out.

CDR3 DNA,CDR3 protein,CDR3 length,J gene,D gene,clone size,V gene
TGTGCCAGCAGTTCCCGGGACAGGGGGCCCATTTATGGCTACACCTTC,CASSSRDRGPIYGYTF,16,TRBJ1-2,TRBD1,few,TRBV28
TGTGCCAGCAGCTTAGCGCCCGGCGCTAGCGGGGCGACAGATACGCAGTATTTT,CASSLAPGASGATDTQYF,18,TRBJ2-3,TRBD2,-,TRBV11-1
TGCAGTGCTATGACCGGGGGGAGCTATGGCTACACCTTC,CSAMTGGSYGYTF,13,TRBJ1-2,-,-,TRBV20-1
TGTGCCAGCTTGGGGTCACCCCATCAGCCCCAGCATTTT,CASLGSPHQPQHF,13,TRBJ1-5,-,many,TRBV7-9
TGTGCCACCAGTGGGTCAGGCACTGAAGCTTTCTTT,CATSGSGTEAFF,12,TRBJ1-1,-,-,TRBV24-1
TGTGCCAGCAGTTTTACCTCTGGGGCCAACGTCCTGACTTTC,CASSFTSGANVLTF,14,TRBJ2-6,-,-,TRBV12-3/TRBV12-4
TGTGCCAGTACTCGGAGAAGAGGGGGGGCTCAAGAGACCCAGTACTTC,CASTRRRGGAQETQYF,16,TRBJ2-5,-,-,TRBV19
TGTGCCAGCAGCCCCTGGACGGAAGCCTACGAGCAGTACTTC,CASSPWTEAYEQYF,14,TRBJ2-7,-,-,TRBV7-8
TGTGCCAGCAGCTTACTCGGACTAGCGGATACGCAGTATTTT,CASSLLGLADTQYF,14,TRBJ2-3,TRBD2,-,TRBV7-8
TGCGCCAGCAGCTTACAGGGTAGCGGGGAGCTGTTTTTT,CASSLQGSGELFF,13,TRBJ2-2,-,few,TRBV5-1
TGTGCCAGCAGCCCGCATCCCGGCTACTACGAGCAGTACTTC,CASSPHPGYYEQYF,14,TRBJ2-7,-,many,TRBV7-2
TGCAGTGCTAGAAGTTACGGGACTTCGGCCAGAACTGAAGCTTTCTTT,CSARSYGTSARTEAFF,16,TRBJ1-1,-,-,TRBV20-1
TGCGCCAGCAGCTCATTACCTAGCGGGGGCTCCTACGAGCAGTACTTC,CASSSLPSGGSYEQYF,16,TRBJ2-7,TRBD2,few,TRBV5-1
TGTGCCAGCTCACCCCCGAACACTGAAGCTTTCTTT,CASSPPNTEAFF,12,TRBJ1-1,-,few,TRBV18
TGTGCCAGCAGCCTGGTTATAGATACGCAGTATTTT,CASSLVIDTQYF,12,TRBJ2-3,-,many,TRBV7-2
TGTGCCAGCAGTTTAGCGCGGAGCGGGGGGGCGGATACGCAGTATTTT,CASSLARSGGADTQYF,16,TRBJ2-3,TRBD2,few,TRBV12-3/TRBV12-4
TGTGCCAGCAGTTTAAGGTTTGAGGTAGCGGGGGGTCAAGAGACCCAGTACTTC,CASSLRFEVAGGQETQYF,18,TRBJ2-5,TRBD2,-,TRBV12-3/TRBV12-4
TGTGCCAGCAGCCGGGGGACAGGGGTCACAGATACGCAGTATTTT,CASSRGTGVTDTQYF,15,TRBJ2-3,TRBD1,-,TRBV11-2
TGTGCCAGTAAATCGCCAGGGTACACCGGGGAGCTGTTTTTT,CASKSPGYTGELFF,14,TRBJ2-2,-,-,TRBV19
TGTGCCAGCAGCACGCCATTTACAAGAGATACGCAGTATTTT,CASSTPFTRDTQYF,14,TRBJ2-3,-,few,TRBV11-2
TGTGCCAGCAGCCAAATAGCGGGCGCAGAGCCCAATGAGCAGTTCTTC,CASSQIAGAEPNEQFF,16,TRBJ2-1,TRBD2,-,TRBV14
TGTGCCAGCAGCTTCCGTGCGTACGATCAGCCCCAGCATTTT,CASSFRAYDQPQHF,14,TRBJ1-5,-,many,TRBV7-8
TGTGCCAGCAGTCCAGGTTACTTTTCCTACGAGCAGTACTTC,CASSPGYFSYEQYF,14,TRBJ2-7,-,-,TRBV27
TGCAGACCCTTAAGCCCGGGGGGGAAGAACACTGAAGCTTTCTTT,CRPLSPGGKNTEAFF,15,TRBJ1-1,-,few,TRBV20-1
TGTGCCAGTAGTATTTATAACAGGGGAGTAGGGTATAGCAATCAGCCCCAGCATTTT,CASSIYNRGVGYSNQPQHF,19,TRBJ1-5,TRBD1,-,TRBV19
TGTGCCAGCAGCTGGACTGAGAACACCGGGGAGCTGTTTTTT,CASSWTENTGELFF,14,TRBJ2-2,-,many,TRBV7-2
TGCGCCAGCAGCTCCCACGGGGCCGTAAACTATGGCTACACCTTC,CASSSHGAVNYGYTF,15,TRBJ1-2,-,once,TRBV5-1
TGTGCCATCCGAGTGGGGGGGTTATACACAGATACGCAGTATTTT,CAIRVGGLYTDTQYF,15,TRBJ2-3,TRBD2,few,TRBV6-1
TGCAGCGCCACAGGGTTTGGGGAGCAGTTCTTC,CSATGFGEQFF,11,TRBJ2-1,-,-,TRBV29-1
TGTGCCAGCAGGAATACAGGGGGCGGTCAGCCCCAGCATTTT,CASRNTGGGQPQHF,14,TRBJ1-5,TRBD1,few,TRBV6-6
TGTGCCAGTAGTATGGGGCAGGCCTCCTACGAGCAGTACTTC,CASSMGQASYEQYF,14,TRBJ2-7,-,-,TRBV19
TGCAGCGTTGTTAACGGGCTCGACTACAATGAGCAGTTCTTC,CSVVNGLDYNEQFF,14,TRBJ2-1,-,-,TRBV29-1